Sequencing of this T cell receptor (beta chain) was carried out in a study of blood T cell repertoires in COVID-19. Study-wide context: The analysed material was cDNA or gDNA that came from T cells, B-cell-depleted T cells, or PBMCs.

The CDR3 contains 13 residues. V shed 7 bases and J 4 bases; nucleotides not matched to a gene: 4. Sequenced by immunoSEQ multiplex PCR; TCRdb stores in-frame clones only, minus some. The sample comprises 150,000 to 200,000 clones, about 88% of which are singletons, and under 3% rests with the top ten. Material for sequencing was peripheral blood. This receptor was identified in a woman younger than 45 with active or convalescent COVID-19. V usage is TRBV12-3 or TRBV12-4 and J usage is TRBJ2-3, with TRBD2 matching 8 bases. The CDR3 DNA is TGTGCCAGCACGGGAGGGTGGGCAGATACGCAGTATTTT. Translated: CASTGGWADTQYF.